This passage covers 9 T cell receptor beta chains from one sample sequenced in a study of T cell changes during pregnancy in multiple sclerosis. Generated by immunoSEQ multiplex PCR, the TCRdb table keeps only in-frame clones and is missing some. The table records about 54,000 clones, about 90% of them present only once. Sequenced here: peripheral blood, sampled after pregnancy. The receptors come from a female donor in good health, enrolled as a control in a pregnancy study.

This chain links TRBV10-2 with TRBJ2-7; 9 bases line up with TRBD1. The CDR3 runs 14 residues. Germline values: CDR1 WSHSY, CDR2 SAAADI. V lost 6 bases, J lost 4 bases, and 7 bases stayed unmatched. CDR3 DNA: TGCGCCAGCAGGATGGGACAGGGTGTATACGAGCAGTACTTC. Translating it yields CASRMGQGVYEQYF.

The chain is built from TRBV5-1 and TRBJ2-2; D may be TRBD1 (5 bases). Germline CDR1 SGHRS, CDR2 YFSETQ. The V end was cut by 1 base, the J end by 6 bases, with 7 bases between. This CDR3 comprises 13 residues. CDR3 sequence reads: CASSLPGPGELFF. In nucleotides, the CDR3 is TGCGCCAGCAGCTTGCCAGGGCCCGGGGAGCTGTTTTTT.

The chain combines TRBV7-6 with TRBJ2-7; the D gene is possibly TRBD2 (5 bases). There are 12 residues in the CDR3. The V end was cut by 3 bases, the J end by 5 bases, with 8 bases between. The germline V gene encodes CDR1 SGHVS and CDR2 FNYEAQ. CDR3 protein: CASSFEGNEQYF. The CDR3 DNA reads as TGTGCCAGCAGCTTTGAGGGAAACGAGCAGTACTTC.

The chain links TRBV4-1 to TRBJ2-5; 8 nucleotides agree with TRBD2. V lost 1 base, J lost 5 bases, and 6 bases stayed unmatched. The V gene's germline CDR1 is MGHRA and CDR2 YSYEKL. This CDR3 has 15 amino acids. The CDR3 DNA is TGCGCCAGCAGCCAAGCCCGGGGGGGGCCGGAGACCCAGTACTTC. Translating gives CASSQARGGPETQYF.

In its sample, this clone was seen once. The chain carries TRBV9 and TRBJ2-1; 9 bases line up with TRBD1. CDR1 is SGDLS, CDR2 YYNGEE, per germline. The CDR3 is 15 residues long. With 2 bases clipped from V and 9 bases from J, the junction kept 9 bases outside the gene matches. CDR3 region: CASSVTQGALSEQFF. The DNA for the CDR3 is TGTGCCAGCAGCGTTACACAGGGGGCTTTGAGTGAGCAGTTCTTC.

The chain carries TRBV5-4 and TRBJ2-3, with TRBD1 as a possible D gene (5 bases). The V end was cut by 7 bases, the J end by 2 bases, with 11 bases between. This CDR3 contains 13 residues. Germline CDR1 SGHNT, CDR2 YYREEE (reference sequence). The CDR3 sequence is CASAVGATDTQYF. The DNA for the CDR3 is TGTGCCAGCGCCGTTGGGGCCACAGATACGCAGTATTTT.

The gene calls are TRBV6-5 and TRBJ2-4; 9 bases align to TRBD1. From germline, CDR1 is MNHEY and CDR2 SVGAGI. The CDR3 is made up of 16 amino acids. V gave up 1 base and J gave up 3 bases; unmatched junction bases: 4. CDR3 in amino acids: CASSYWGQGGKNIQYF. Here the CDR3 DNA reads TGTGCCAGCAGTTACTGGGGACAGGGTGGCAAAAACATTCAGTACTTC.

The chain is built from TRBV2 and TRBJ2-7; 8 positions agree with TRBD1. V trimming: 6 bases; J trimming: 3 bases; junction bases outside the gene matches: 7. Germline-derived CDR1 and CDR2 are SNHLY and FYNNEI. This CDR3 has 14 residues. The CDR3 reads CASRRGQALYEQYF. CDR3 sequence (DNA): TGTGCCAGCAGGAGGGGACAGGCCCTCTACGAGCAGTACTTC.

The chain has TRBV6-5 and TRBJ2-5; TRBD1 is a possible D gene (6 bases). Trimming shortened V by 6 bases and J by 4 bases, and 15 bases separated the two germline ends. This CDR3 has 14 residues. Germline lookup yields CDR1 MNHEY and CDR2 SVGAGI. CDR3 bases: TGTGCCAGCAGCCCACAGGGAGTGGGAGAGACCCAGTACTTC. It is translated as CASSPQGVGETQYF.